The 13 T cell receptor beta chains below all came from one sample that was sequenced in a study of vaccination and CD4 T cells after COVID-19. The treatment denotes: approximately nine-day PBMC culture with coronavirus spike peptide pools or control peptides (ViraFEST assay). With the Oncomine TCR Beta short-read assay, DNA from cultured CD4+ T cells was sequenced. TCRdb redid the calling of the PCR reads with MiXCR, one entry per CDR3 protein. This sample yields approximately 12,000 distinct CDR3 sequences, of which 65% are seen a single time; 20% to 30% belongs to the top ten. Antigens of these TCRs are unknown. The sample was CD4+ T cells from blood, cultured in vitro, taken before SARS-CoV-2 vaccination. All receptors come from a human donor who had recovered from COVID-19.

A few counts support this clonotype. The rearrangement uses TRBV7-2 and TRBJ1-1; D remains unclear. CDR1 and CDR2 from the germline V gene are SGHTA and FQGNSA. Trimming pared 5 bases from V and 4 bases from J, leaving 17 bases between. The CDR3 sequence is 15 residues long. The DNA for the CDR3 is TGTGCCAGCAGCCACCCCGGGAGAGGGTTCACTGAAGCTTTCTTT. This translates into CASSHPGRGFTEAFF.

This chain uses TRBV6-1 with TRBJ2-1, with 7 bases matching TRBD2. The CDR3 runs to 12 residues. Germline CDR1 and CDR2: MNHNS and SASEGT. V shed 5 bases, J shed 8 bases, and the junction held 3 bases outside the gene matches. The CDR3 region has the DNA TGTGCCAGCAGTCGGGGGGTCGATGAGCAGTTCTTC. Its protein product is CASSRGVDEQFF.

The V and J genes are TRBV14 and TRBJ2-7; 13 positions agree with TRBD2. The CDR3 runs to 20 residues. The V gene's germline CDR1 is SGHDN and CDR2 FVKESK. Trimming cost V 0 bases and J 0 bases; bases outside gene matches: 11. In nucleotides, the CDR3 is TGTGCCAGCAGCCAAGATGCGGGACTAGCGGGACCTTATAGCTCCTACGAGCAGTACTTC. This gives the protein CASSQDAGLAGPYSSYEQYF.

The chain carries TRBV20-1 and TRBJ1-5, with a weak D call TRBD1 (6 bases). The V gene lost 6 bases and the J gene lost 0 bases, with 21 bases spanning the gap. This CDR3 is built from 17 residues. The germline CDR1 and CDR2 sequences are DFQATT and SNEGSKA (reference sequence). The CDR3 DNA reads TGCAGTGCCCCCAGTGGGCAGGGGACTTATAGCAATCAGCCCCAGCATTTT. It encodes CSAPSGQGTYSNQPQHF.

The chain recombines TRBV10-3 with TRBJ1-2; D unresolved. V dropped 2 bases and J dropped 2 bases, with 6 bases sitting between them. CDR1 ENHRY and CDR2 SYGVKD come from the germline V gene. There are 13 residues in the CDR3. This chain's CDR3 is CAISEVRNYGYTF. DNA of the CDR3: TGTGCCATCAGTGAGGTCCGGAACTATGGCTACACCTTC.

The V and J genes are TRBV19 and TRBJ1-1; no reliable D call. Germline assignment: CDR1 LNHDA and CDR2 SQIVND (reference sequence). The CDR3 runs 12 residues. V lost 9 bases and J lost 3, with 11 bases in between. In DNA form, the CDR3 reads TGTGCCAGCCTTGGACTGTACACTGAAGCTTTCTTT. Amino acid sequence: CASLGLYTEAFF.

The genes are TRBV30 and TRBJ2-3; 8 positions agree with TRBD2. The CDR3 has 14 amino acids. Per the germline V gene, CDR1 is GTSNPN and CDR2 is SVGIG (reference sequence). The ends lost 1 base at V and 6 bases at J; junction bases unmatched: 6. Here the CDR3 DNA reads TGTGCCTGGAGTGGGAGCGGGAGTGTGGATACGCAGTATTTT. This translates into CAWSGSGSVDTQYF.

This clonotype turned up a few times. This sequence joins TRBV7-9 and TRBJ1-2; D may be TRBD1 (5 bases). V was trimmed by 6 bases and J by 4 bases, leaving 12 bases between them. CDR3 length: 13 residues. Germline V gives CDR1 SEHNR, CDR2 FQNEAQ (reference sequence). This CDR3 is CASRGGSSYGYTF. For the CDR3, the DNA is TGTGCCAGCAGGGGGGGTTCCTCCTATGGCTACACCTTC. Together with reference TRBV7-9 and TRBJ1-2, the CDR3 gives the full variable domain: DTGVSQNPRHKITKRGQNVTFRCDPISEHNRLYWYRQTLGQGPEFLTYFQNEAQLEKSRLLSDRFSAERPKGSFSTLEIQRTEQGDSAMYLCASRGGSSYGYTFGSGTRLTVV.

V usage is TRBV20-1 and J usage is TRBJ2-7, with 8 bases fitting TRBD2. V gave up 1 base and J gave up 7 bases; unmatched junction bases: 9. CDR1 is DFQATT and CDR2 is SNEGSKA in the germline V gene (reference sequence). The length of the CDR3 is 14 residues. This chain's CDR3 is CSARGLASRYEQYF. The CDR3 DNA sequence: TGCAGTGCTAGAGGACTAGCGTCGAGGTATGAGCAGTACTTC.

This CDR3 is CASRRTGDRNSYEQYF. Here the CDR3 DNA reads TGTGCCAGCAGACGAACGGGGGACAGGAACTCCTACGAGCAGTACTTC. The chain combines TRBV2 with TRBJ2-7, with TRBD1 matching 8 bases. The CDR3 is 16 amino acids. J was trimmed by 0 bases and V by 6 bases; bases with no gene match: 10. CDR1 SNHLY and CDR2 FYNNEI come from the germline V gene. The full variable domain, its missing parts supplied by reference TRBV2 and TRBJ2-7, is EPEVTQTPSHQVTQMGQEVILRCVPISNHLYFYWYRQILGQKVEFLVSFYNNEISEKSEIFDDQFSVERPDGSNFTLKIRSTKLEDSAMYFCASRRTGDRNSYEQYFGPGTRLTVT.

The gene calls are TRBV12-3 or TRBV12-4 and TRBJ1-5; D perhaps matches TRBD1 (6 bases). Trimming pared 5 bases from V and 7 bases from J, leaving 15 bases between. CDR3 length equals 14 residues. CDR3 protein: CASSLPGGLQPQHF. The CDR3 DNA reads TGTGCCAGCAGTCTCCCTGGGGGGCTACAGCCCCAGCATTTT.

The CDR3 DNA follows: TGTGCCAGCAGGTTCCGGGACAGGGCACGGGAAGCTTTCTTT. As protein: CASRFRDRAREAFF. The chain combines TRBV27 with TRBJ1-1; TRBD1 matches at 9 bases. The V and J ends lost 6 bases and 8 bases, in that order; junction bases with no gene match: 10. The CDR3 is made up of 14 amino acids. Germline CDR1 MNHEY, CDR2 SMNVEV (reference sequence).

The chain joins TRBV7-2 to TRBJ2-1; 8 bases fit TRBD2. The CDR3 is made up of 15 amino acids. In germline, CDR1 is SGHTA, CDR2 FQGNSA. The V gene end was trimmed by 3 bases and the J gene end by 10 bases; junction bases not matched to a gene: 11. CDR3 protein: CASSFSGLAVGEQFF. The CDR3 DNA reads TGTGCCAGCAGCTTCTCTGGACTAGCCGTTGGCGAGCAGTTCTTC.